This is a list of T cell receptor beta chains from one sample in a study of shared clonotypes between healthy human individuals. Generated by immunoSEQ multiplex PCR, the TCRdb table keeps only in-frame clones and is missing some. The data show some 2,000,000 clones, around 95% seen once. Sequencing input: naive CD4+ T cells sorted from blood. Receptors originate from a man aged 18 to 35 in good health. Both conserved end residues are part of each CDR3. Fields, in order: J gene, CDR3 length, V gene, clone size, D gene, CDR3 protein, CDR3 DNA. The D gene is left open where the match is weak. Size is stated for part of the rows, as once, few or many counts, or as a class when the clone is expanded.

TRBJ1-5	13	TRBV2	NA	TRBD1	CASSGQGVQPQHF	TGTGCCAGCAGTGGACAGGGGGTTCAGCCCCAGCATTTT
TRBJ2-1	13	TRBV29-1	NA	NA	CSVEQGWGNEQFF	TGCAGCGTTGAACAGGGGTGGGGCAATGAGCAGTTCTTC
TRBJ1-2	13	TRBV7-9	NA	NA	CASSLQGDYGYTF	TGTGCCAGCAGCCTACAGGGAGACTATGGCTACACCTTC
TRBJ2-7	12	TRBV18	NA	NA	CASSPTAREQYF	TGTGCCAGCTCACCAACGGCGCGCGAGCAGTACTTC
TRBJ2-1	18	TRBV4-3	NA	TRBD2	CASSQGMSSGRWLNEQFF	TGCGCCAGCAGCCAAGGGATGTCTAGCGGGAGGTGGTTGAATGAGCAGTTCTTC
TRBJ2-4	15	TRBV6-1	NA	TRBD1	CASSVPGQGKNIQYF	TGTGCCAGCAGTGTGCCGGGACAGGGCAAAAACATTCAGTACTTC
TRBJ1-4	15	TRBV27	NA	NA	CASSSKIYSNEKLFF	TGTGCCAGCAGTTCCAAAATATACTCTAATGAAAAACTGTTTTTT
TRBJ2-2	12	TRBV29-1	NA	NA	CSVRQNTGELFF	TGCAGCGTTCGACAGAACACCGGGGAGCTGTTTTTT
TRBJ2-2	16	TRBV6-5	NA	TRBD1	CASSLQGAPGTGELFF	TGTGCCAGCAGTTTACAGGGGGCGCCGGGCACCGGGGAGCTGTTTTTT
TRBJ1-4	13	TRBV10-3	NA	TRBD1	CAIRDRGHEKLFF	TGTGCCATCAGGGACAGGGGTCATGAAAAACTGTTTTTT
TRBJ2-3	15	TRBV2	NA	NA	CASGVGGPRTDTQYF	TGTGCCAGCGGAGTGGGGGGCCCGAGGACAGATACGCAGTATTTT
TRBJ2-5	14	TRBV6-5	NA	TRBD2	CATRGGGLQETQYF	TGTGCCACCCGCGGCGGGGGGCTCCAAGAGACCCAGTACTTC
TRBJ1-5	14	TRBV10-3	NA	NA	CAISETVSNQPQHF	TGTGCCATCAGTGAGACAGTTAGCAATCAGCCCCAGCATTTT
TRBJ1-6	18	TRBV19	NA	NA	CASRDHSTASSYNSPLHF	TGTGCCAGTAGAGACCATTCTACAGCTAGCTCCTATAATTCACCCCTCCACTTT
TRBJ2-1	13	TRBV27	once	TRBD2	CASRPAGGGEQFF	TGTGCCAGCCGGCCAGCGGGGGGTGGTGAGCAGTTCTTC
TRBJ2-1	18	TRBV6-1	NA	TRBD2	CASSEVTSGGFSYNEQFF	TGTGCCAGCAGTGAAGTGACTAGCGGGGGATTCTCCTACAATGAGCAGTTCTTC
TRBJ1-5	14	TRBV9	NA	NA	CASSAPGQLQPQHF	TGTGCCAGCAGCGCTCCGGGACAACTTCAGCCCCAGCATTTT
TRBJ2-7	11	TRBV10-2	once	NA	CASSPLVEQYF	TGCGCCAGCAGTCCCCTTGTCGAGCAGTACTTC
TRBJ1-3	16	TRBV6-4	NA	NA	CASRYYDGRSGNTIYF	TGTGCCAGCAGGTATTACGACGGCAGATCTGGAAACACCATATATTTT
TRBJ1-2	14	TRBV5-1	NA	NA	CASSSGLTNYGYTF	TGCGCCAGCAGCTCGGGACTTACTAACTATGGCTACACCTTC
TRBJ2-1	13	TRBV11-2	NA	NA	CASTTLTGNEQFF	TGTGCCAGCACCACCCTAACGGGCAATGAGCAGTTCTTC
TRBJ1-3	15	TRBV28	NA	NA	CASSFLGGTGNTIYF	TGTGCCAGCAGTTTCTTAGGGGGGACTGGAAACACCATATATTTT
TRBJ2-7	16	TRBV7-2	NA	NA	CASSRHFQTRGNEQYF	TGTGCCAGCAGCCGACACTTCCAAACGAGAGGGAACGAGCAGTACTTC
TRBJ2-7	14	TRBV6-6	once	NA	CASSFRETGREQYF	TGTGCCAGCAGCTTCAGGGAGACGGGGCGCGAGCAGTACTTC
TRBJ1-1	12	TRBV7-9	NA	NA	CASSFGDTEAFF	TGTGCCAGCAGTTTCGGGGACACTGAAGCTTTCTTT
TRBJ2-1	15	TRBV9	NA	TRBD2	CASSRTSGPYNEQFF	TGTGCCAGCAGCCGGACTAGCGGACCCTACAATGAGCAGTTCTTC
TRBJ1-1	14	TRBV28	NA	NA	CASRSAGSLMEAFF	TGTGCCAGCAGGAGCGCCGGGAGCTTAATGGAAGCTTTCTTT
TRBJ2-5	15	TRBV5-4	NA	NA	CASSKQGGAQETQYF	TGTGCCAGCAGTAAGCAAGGGGGAGCCCAAGAGACCCAGTACTTC
TRBJ1-2	13	TRBV7-9	NA	NA	CASSGSGRAGYTF	TGTGCCAGCAGCGGGTCTGGGCGAGCCGGCTACACCTTC
TRBJ2-1	19	TRBV4-3	NA	TRBD2	CASSQDPLAGGWSYNEQFF	TGCGCCAGCAGCCAAGACCCCCTAGCGGGAGGGTGGTCCTACAATGAGCAGTTCTTC
TRBJ2-1	14	TRBV19	NA	NA	CASSTGPYYNEQFF	TGTGCCAGTAGTACCGGACCATACTACAATGAGCAGTTCTTC
TRBJ2-2	13	TRBV7-2	NA	TRBD1	CASSHQGDGELFF	TGTGCCAGCAGCCACCAGGGGGACGGGGAGCTGTTTTTT
TRBJ2-4	18	TRBV18	NA	NA	CASSPPVRGELAKNIQYF	TGTGCCAGCTCACCACCGGTCAGGGGGGAGCTAGCCAAAAACATTCAGTACTTC
TRBJ1-1	13	TRBV7-8	NA	NA	CASSLGVSTEAFF	TGTGCCAGCAGCTTGGGGGTTTCCACTGAAGCTTTCTTT
TRBJ1-2	17	TRBV7-9	NA	NA	CASSRAVFGAANYGYTF	TGTGCCAGCAGCCGAGCCGTCTTTGGGGCCGCTAACTATGGCTACACCTTC
TRBJ2-1	14	TRBV10-1	NA	TRBD2	CASSATSGYNEQFF	TGCGCCAGCAGTGCGACTAGCGGATACAATGAGCAGTTCTTC
TRBJ1-1	14	TRBV11-2	NA	NA	CASSLARGGTEAFF	TGTGCCAGCAGCTTAGCCAGGGGTGGCACTGAAGCTTTCTTT
TRBJ1-1	14	TRBV6-1	NA	NA	CASSVLQERAEAFF	TGTGCCAGCAGTGTTCTACAGGAGCGCGCTGAAGCTTTCTTT
TRBJ1-2	13	TRBV30	once	TRBD1	CAWSLGTGIGYTF	TGTGCCTGGAGTCTCGGGACAGGCATCGGCTACACCTTC
TRBJ2-1	13	TRBV5-4	NA	TRBD2	CASRGLAGREQFF	TGTGCCAGCAGAGGACTAGCGGGGAGAGAGCAGTTCTTC
TRBJ2-3	14	TRBV2	NA	TRBD2	CASASGQYTDTQYF	TGTGCCAGCGCTAGCGGGCAGTACACAGATACGCAGTATTTT
TRBJ1-1	15	TRBV6-1	NA	TRBD1	CASSDYRGWNTEAFF	TGTGCCAGCAGTGATTACAGGGGGTGGAACACTGAAGCTTTCTTT
TRBJ2-7	13	TRBV27	NA	TRBD2	CASSLAGAVEQYF	TGTGCCAGCAGTTTAGCGGGAGCTGTCGAGCAGTACTTC
TRBJ2-6	13	TRBV28	NA	NA	CASSRQGANVLTF	TGTGCCAGCAGTCGACAGGGGGCCAACGTCCTGACTTTC
TRBJ2-7	15	TRBV7-2	NA	TRBD2	CASRGGTSVTYEQYF	TGTGCCAGCAGGGGTGGGACTAGCGTCACCTACGAGCAGTACTTC
TRBJ2-4	16	TRBV5-5	NA	NA	CASSLGSSVAKNIQYF	TGTGCCAGCAGCTTGGGGAGTTCAGTAGCCAAAAACATTCAGTACTTC
TRBJ1-2	15	TRBV6-5	NA	NA	CASSYPGSLGNGYTF	TGTGCCAGCAGTTACCCAGGGTCATTGGGAAATGGCTACACCTTC
TRBJ1-4	16	TRBV5-6	NA	TRBD1	CASSLEDRGQNEKLFF	TGTGCCAGCAGCTTGGAGGACAGGGGTCAGAATGAAAAACTGTTTTTT
TRBJ2-1	15	TRBV2	NA	TRBD2	CASRVTSGSYNEQFF	TGTGCCAGCAGGGTGACTAGCGGGTCGTACAATGAGCAGTTCTTC
TRBJ2-7	12	TRBV6-6	NA	NA	CASSYSVYEQYF	TGTGCCAGCAGTTACTCAGTGTACGAGCAGTACTTC
TRBJ1-5	14	TRBV27	NA	NA	CASSSPYSNQPQHF	TGTGCCAGCAGTAGCCCCTATAGCAATCAGCCCCAGCATTTT
TRBJ2-7	13	TRBV5-1	few	NA	CASSLDGSYEQYF	TGCGCCAGCAGCTTGGACGGCTCCTACGAGCAGTACTTC
TRBJ1-2	13	TRBV7-4	NA	NA	CASSLALNYGYTF	TGTGCCAGCAGCTTAGCACTTAACTATGGCTACACCTTC
TRBJ1-2	13	TRBV12-5	NA	NA	CASGLEDNYGYTF	TGTGCTAGTGGTTTGGAGGACAACTATGGCTACACCTTC
TRBJ2-4	15	TRBV6-1	NA	NA	CASSGGRAGVMSLYF	TGTGCCAGCAGCGGGGGGAGGGCAGGGGTAATGAGTCTGTACTTC
TRBJ2-1	11	TRBV20-1	NA	TRBD1	CSAFRTGRMVF	TGCAGTGCTTTCAGGACAGGGAGGATGGTCTTC
TRBJ2-5	15	TRBV7-5	NA	NA	CARSNLSGGVETQYF	TGTGCCAGAAGCAACCTTAGCGGGGGGGTAGAGACCCAGTACTTC